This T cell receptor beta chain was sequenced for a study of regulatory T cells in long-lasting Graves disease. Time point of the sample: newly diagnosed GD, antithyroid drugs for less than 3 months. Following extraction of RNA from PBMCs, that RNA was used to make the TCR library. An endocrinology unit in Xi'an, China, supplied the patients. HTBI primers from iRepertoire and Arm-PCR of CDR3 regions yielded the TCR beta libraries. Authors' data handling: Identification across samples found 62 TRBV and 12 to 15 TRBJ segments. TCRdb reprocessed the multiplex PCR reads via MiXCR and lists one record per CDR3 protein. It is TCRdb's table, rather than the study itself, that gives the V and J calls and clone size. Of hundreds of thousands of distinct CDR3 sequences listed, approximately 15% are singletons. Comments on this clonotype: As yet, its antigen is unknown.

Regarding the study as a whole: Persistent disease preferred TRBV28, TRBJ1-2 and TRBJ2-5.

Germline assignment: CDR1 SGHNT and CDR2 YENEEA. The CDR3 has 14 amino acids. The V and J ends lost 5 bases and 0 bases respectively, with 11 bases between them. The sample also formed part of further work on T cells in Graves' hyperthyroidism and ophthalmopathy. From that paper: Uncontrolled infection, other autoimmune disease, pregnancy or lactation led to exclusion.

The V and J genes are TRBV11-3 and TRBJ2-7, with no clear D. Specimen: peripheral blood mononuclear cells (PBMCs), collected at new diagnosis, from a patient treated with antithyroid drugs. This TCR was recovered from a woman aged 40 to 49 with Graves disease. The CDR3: CASSPPPSSYEQYF. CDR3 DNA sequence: TGTGCCAGCAGCCCGCCGCCGAGCTCCTACGAGCAGTACTTC.